One and the same sample provided the 14 T cell receptor beta chains below, sequenced in a study of chemoradiotherapy in HPV16-positive cancers. The table came from immunoSEQ multiplex PCR; TCRdb's copy has only in-frame clones and leaves some out. Seen here are approximately 9,200 clones, roughly four fifths observed once, and the top ten hold over 30%. The specimen comprised tumor tissue, sampled from a patient who underwent chemoradiotherapy. These receptors all stem from a human donor with HPV-associated anogenital cancer.

The genes are TRBV11-3 and TRBJ2-1; the match to TRBD2 covers 11 bases. Germline V gene data show CDR1 as SGHNT and CDR2 as YENEEA. V lost 1 base to trimming and J lost 10 bases; unmatched junction nucleotides: 9. CDR3 length equals 16 residues. CDR3 amino acids: CASSLGSSGGAWEQFF. The CDR3, as DNA: TGTGCCAGCAGCTTAGGGAGTAGCGGGGGGGCCTGGGAGCAGTTCTTC.

The J gene is TRBJ2-1, the V gene TRBV30, with TRBD2 matching over 10 bases. The germline V gene encodes CDR1 GTSNPN and CDR2 SVGIG (reference sequence). CDR3 length: 17 residues. After removal of 2 bases from V and 0 bases from J, the junction contained 7 bases not matched to a gene. In DNA, the CDR3 is TGTGCCTGGAGTTTAGCGGGGGGTCCTAGCTCCTACAATGAGCAGTTCTTC. Its protein is CAWSLAGGPSSYNEQFF. Variable domain in full (rest from reference TRBV30 and TRBJ2-1): SQTIHQWPATLVQPVGSPLSLECTVEGTSNPNLYWYRQAAGRGLQLLFYSVGIGQISSEVPQNLSASRPQDRQFILSSKKLLLSDSGFYLCAWSLAGGPSSYNEQFFGPGTRLTVL.

There are a few counts of this clone. An end of the junction does not agree with germline; a read error may underlie this. The J gene is TRBJ1-5, the V gene TRBV27; D call uncertain. Germline lookup yields CDR1 MNHEY and CDR2 SMNVEV (reference sequence). The CDR3 runs 13 residues. CDR3 in amino acids: CATSNWSNQPQHF. CDR3 DNA sequence: TGTGCCACCAGTAATTGGAGCAATCAGCCCCAGCATTTT.

The rearrangement joins TRBV7-6 to TRBJ1-4; 7 bases agree with TRBD1. CDR3 length equals 14 residues. V shed 1 base, J shed 8 bases, and the junction held 4 bases outside the gene matches. In germline, CDR1 is SGHVS, CDR2 FNYEAQ. CDR3 coding DNA: TGTGCCAGCAGCTTAGGACAGGGAAGGGAAAAACTGTTTTTT. This gives the protein CASSLGQGREKLFF.

The chain joins TRBV5-1 to TRBJ1-2; D is perhaps TRBD1 (5 bases). The CDR3 sequence is 16 residues long. Germline V lookup: CDR1 SGHRS, CDR2 YFSETQ. The V and J ends lost 4 bases and 4 bases respectively, with 20 bases between them. The CDR3 region is CASSEGRRLFSYGYTF. The CDR3 DNA sequence: TGCGCCAGCAGCGAGGGACGGCGTTTATTTTCCTATGGCTACACCTTC.

V gene TRBV7-9 combines with J gene TRBJ1-5; 12 bases align to TRBD1. This CDR3 is built from 16 residues. Germline loops: CDR1 SEHNR, CDR2 FQNEAQ (reference sequence). V lost 5 bases and J lost 6; bases outside the gene matches: 8. In nucleotides, the CDR3 is TGTGCCAGCAGCCATACCGGGACAGGGGGCGGTCAGCCCCAGCATTTT. As protein: CASSHTGTGGGQPQHF.

The gene calls are TRBV5-6 and TRBJ2-1, with D perhaps matching TRBD2 (5 bases). The CDR3 loop spans 12 amino acids. Per germline, CDR1 SGHDT and CDR2 YYEEEE. V lost 5 bases to trimming and J lost 4 bases, with 7 bases between them. The CDR3, as DNA: TGTGCCAGCAGTCCGGGATACAATGAGCAGTTCTTC. Protein product: CASSPGYNEQFF. The full variable domain, its missing parts supplied by reference TRBV5-6 and TRBJ2-1, is DAGVTQSPTHLIKTRGQQVTLRCSPKSGHDTVSWYQQALGQGPQFIFQYYEEEERQRGNFPDRFSGHQFPNYSSELNVNALLLGDSALYLCASSPGYNEQFFGPGTRLTVL.

V and J are TRBV27 and TRBJ2-5; 8 bases are shared with TRBD2. The CDR3 is 14 residues long. The J segment lost 7 bases and the V segment lost 6 bases, leaving 10 bases of the junction unmatched. Per germline, CDR1 MNHEY and CDR2 SMNVEV (reference sequence). CDR3 protein: CASSRQRERRTQYF. The CDR3 DNA reads TGTGCCAGCAGCCGCCAGCGGGAGCGGAGGACCCAGTACTTC.

The chain is built from TRBV19 and TRBJ2-6; 9 bases map to TRBD1. There are 16 residues in the CDR3. J was trimmed by 3 bases and V by 5 bases; bases with no gene match: 5. CDR1 is LNHDA and CDR2 is SQIVND in the germline V gene (reference sequence). CDR3 sequence: CASSPGQGVGANVLTF. The CDR3 DNA follows: TGTGCCAGTAGTCCGGGACAGGGAGTTGGGGCCAACGTCCTGACTTTC.

The chain carries TRBV6-6 and TRBJ2-5, with D tentatively TRBD1 (6 bases). The J call may be mistaken, given a closer DNA end match to TRBJ2-7. The germline CDR1 and CDR2 sequences are MNHNY and SVGAGI (reference sequence). The CDR3 is 11 residues long. Here the CDR3 reads CASSWTDEQYF. The CDR3 DNA sequence: TGTGCCAGCAGTTGGACAGACGAGCAGTACTTC.

The chain couples TRBV28 to TRBJ2-1; 9 bases align to TRBD1. The CDR3 sequence is 16 residues long. Germline assignment: CDR1 MDHEN and CDR2 SYDVKM. Trimming removed 6 bases from V and 4 bases from J; junction bases left unmatched: 10. DNA of the CDR3: TGTGCCAGCAGCCCCTCGGGACAGGGAAGGTACAATGAGCAGTTCTTC. This encodes CASSPSGQGRYNEQFF.

This chain connects TRBV5-6 to TRBJ1-5, with D hard to call. Germline V gene sequence: CDR1 SGHDT, CDR2 YYEEEE. The ends were cut back, 4 bases at V and 1 base at J, with 12 bases in the middle. CDR3 size: 15 residues. DNA of the CDR3: TGTGCCAGCAGCCCGAACCCTAGAAGCAATCAGCCCCAGCATTTT. Protein product: CASSPNPRSNQPQHF.

Written as DNA, the CDR3 is TGTGCCATCAGTGAGAGGACACTCTCTGGAAACACCATATATTTT. Encoded protein: CAISERTLSGNTIYF. J is TRBJ1-3 and V is TRBV10-3; weak D call: TRBD1 (5 bases). This CDR3 has 15 amino acids. Trimming removed 2 bases at V and 0 bases at J, with 8 bases between. Looked up from germline, CDR1 is ENHRY and CDR2 is SYGVKD.

This clone was recorded a few times. As DNA, the CDR3 is TGTGCCAGCAGTCGACAGGGGGCCCCTGGAAACACCATATATTTT. It yields the protein CASSRQGAPGNTIYF. The chain uses TRBV28 and TRBJ1-3, with 10 positions matching TRBD1. Germline CDR1 MDHEN, CDR2 SYDVKM. J gave up 2 bases and V 5 bases, and 3 bases lay outside the gene matches. The CDR3 spans 15 residues.